One sample yielded the 5 T cell receptor beta chains listed below, sequenced in a study of shared clonotypes between healthy human individuals. Sequencing was performed with immunoSEQ multiplex PCR; in TCRdb, only in-frame clones are kept and a portion is missing. Here the sample spans roughly 850,000 clones, just over 95% being singletons. CD45RO-negative cells were positively selected for CCR7, leaving out terminally differentiated effector memory CD45RA+ cells. Sequencing was carried out using naive CD8+ T cells sorted from blood. These receptors all stem from a young man in good health.

The genes are TRBV7-2 and TRBJ2-7; 9 nucleotides align to TRBD2. V shed 0 bases, J shed 6 bases, and the junction held 3 bases outside the gene matches. Germline CDR1 and CDR2: SGHTA and FQGNSA. This CDR3 comprises 14 residues. The CDR3 DNA sequence: TGTGCCAGCAGCTTAGCCGGGACTAGCTTCGAGCAGTACTTC. This translates into CASSLAGTSFEQYF.

V is TRBV7-6 and J is TRBJ2-7; D could derive from TRBD1 or TRBD2 (6 bases each). Germline assignment: CDR1 SGHVS and CDR2 FNYEAQ. This CDR3 has 14 amino acids. Trimming left V 4 bases short and J 3 bases short, with 13 bases between. The CDR3 region is CASSSGGGGYEQYF. The DNA of the CDR3 is TGTGCCAGCAGCTCGGGCGGAGGGGGCTACGAGCAGTACTTC.

The J gene is TRBJ2-2, the V gene TRBV19, with 10 bases matching TRBD1. Looked up from germline, CDR1 is LNHDA and CDR2 is SQIVND (reference sequence). V lost 6 bases, J lost 4 bases, and 2 bases stayed unmatched. This CDR3 has 14 residues. The CDR3 region is CASRGTGATGELFF. CDR3 coding DNA: TGTGCCAGTAGGGGGACAGGGGCCACCGGGGAGCTGTTTTTT.

The chain has TRBV4-1 and TRBJ2-1; D is perhaps TRBD2 (5 bases). Germline V CDR1 and CDR2: MGHRA, YSYEKL. The CDR3 spans 17 residues. V was cut by 1 base and J by 0 bases, with 13 bases left in between. The CDR3 DNA sequence: TGCGCCAGCAGCCAAGTTCTCTTACTAGACTCCTACAATGAGCAGTTCTTC. Its protein product is CASSQVLLLDSYNEQFF.

The chain joins TRBV4-3 to TRBJ2-1; D not resolved. The V end lost 1 base, the J end lost 9 bases, and 16 bases lay between the germline ends. CDR3 length: 15 amino acids. Germline CDR1 and CDR2: LGHNA and YSLEER. CDR3 protein: CASSQGVATTGEQFF. Here the CDR3 DNA reads TGCGCCAGCAGCCAAGGAGTGGCGACGACGGGTGAGCAGTTCTTC.